This T cell receptor beta chain was retrieved from a study of OX40 agonist ivuxolimab in advanced cancers. Overall study: In this trial design, patients received ivuxolimab intravenously at 0.01 to 10 mg/kg every 2 weeks. Study observations and caveats: The study found that CD8+ T cells averaged more expanded clones than CD4+.

This CDR3 is 14 amino acids long. Trimming took off 9 bases at V and 4 bases at J, with 17 bases between the two ends. Looked up from germline, CDR1 is SNHLY and CDR2 is FYNNEI. Researchers took blood at baseline, on cycle 4 day 1, and on cycle 7 day 1. Details on this clone: The antigen remains undetermined.

Assay: immunoSEQ multiplex PCR; the TCRdb copy retains only in-frame clones and omits some. The sample shows about 50,000 clones, 89% of them seen only once. The material sequenced was CD4+ or CD8+ T cells sorted from blood, taken in a trial of the OX40 agonist ivuxolimab. The sequence derives from an adult with an advanced solid tumor such as melanoma, head and neck, liver or kidney cancer. The rearrangement uses TRBV2 and TRBJ2-3, with D possibly TRBD2 on 6 matching bases. The CDR3 loop reads CARDGRQESDTQYF. The CDR3 DNA sequence: TGTGCCAGGGACGGGAGACAAGAATCAGATACGCAGTATTTT.